The TCR beta chain described here comes from a study of vaccination and CD4 T cells after COVID-19. Looking at the study overall: The convalescents comprised six males and four females, two of them Hispanic. Two-dose vaccination with either BNT162b2 or mRNA-1273 was given to participants. The cells were exposed to overlapping spike peptides originating from SARS-CoV-2, HCoV-NL63, HCoV-OC43 and HCoV-229E for stimulation.

The Oncomine TCR Beta short-read assay was applied to DNA of cultured CD4+ T cells. Using its own MiXCR run on the PCR reads, TCRdb lists one record per CDR3 protein. The data show approximately 8,000 distinct CDR3 sequences, roughly three quarters seen once. Noted treatment: roughly nine-day PBMC culture with coronavirus spike peptide pools or control peptides (ViraFEST assay). Positive PCR results dated from March to December 2020, before the US Alpha, Beta and Delta variants. CDR1 is LNHDA and CDR2 is SQIVND in the germline V gene (reference sequence). V lost 1 base and J lost 0, with 3 bases in between. The CDR3 totals 13 residues. Comments on this clonotype: The antigen is not known.

The sample comprised CD4+ T cells from blood, cultured in vitro. This receptor was taken from a human donor who had recovered from COVID-19. This sequence joins TRBV19 and TRBJ1-2; unclear D gene. CDR3 sequence (DNA): TGTGCCAGTAGTATAGGGTCTAACTATGGCTACACCTTC. It encodes CASSIGSNYGYTF.